This T cell receptor (beta chain) was observed in a study of cytomegalovirus exposure and HLA in healthy donors. Study-wide findings and caveats: There were several of the most significant clusters that appeared linked to common viral pathogens in a later analysis. Sequencing likely caused a cluster of highly shared sequence variants.

The PCR employed 60 Vbeta primers together with 13 Jbeta primers. The repertoire was sequenced with immunoSEQ multiplex PCR; TCRdb's copy has only in-frame clones and lacks some. The sample records about 71,000 clones, roughly 67% being singletons. Points on this clone: What it recognizes is unknown.

Germline CDR1 is PRHDT and CDR2 is FYEKMQ (reference sequence). The CDR3 is 11 residues long. Trimming took off 6 bases at V and 5 bases at J, with 5 bases between the two ends. The V gene is TRBV13, the J gene TRBJ2-1; D is unclear. The sample comprised PBMCs. The TCR was taken from a man aged 40-55 years in good health and CMV-seropositive. The CDR3 nucleotides read TGTGCCAGCAGATCTGACAATGAGCAGTTCTTC. Protein sequence: CASRSDNEQFF.